These 24 T cell receptor beta chains came from one sample sequenced in a study of low-dose radiotherapy and immunotherapy resistance in tumors. Gene-specific TRAV and TRBV primers were used for first-strand cDNA, covering alpha and beta chains. Amplification, which lasted 20 to 25 PCR cycles, used a constant-region primer and V-primer adapter to amplify TCRs. TCRdb recomputed calls from the reads with MiXCR, one row per CDR3 protein. The top ten clones hold 6.7% of a sample with under 70,000 distinct CDR3 sequences, 23% of them seen once. The time point is: after trial treatment. This sample's treatment: LDRT plus nivolumab, ipilimumab, low-dose cyclophosphamide and aspirin (RACIN trial). Source: PBMCs, taken after low-dose radiotherapy plus immunotherapy. All receptors derive from a male donor with prostate cancer.

This clonotype showed up many times. CDR3 in amino acids: CASSQDRVPDTQYF. The CDR3, as DNA: TGCGCCAGCAGCCAGGACCGGGTTCCAGATACGCAGTATTTT. The J gene is TRBJ2-3, the V gene TRBV5-1, with D unresolved. The CDR3 totals 14 residues. Germline CDR1 reads SGHRS; CDR2 reads YFSETQ. V was cut by 4 bases and J by 4 bases, with 13 bases left in between.

There are many counts of this clonotype. Written as DNA, the CDR3 is TGTGCCAGCAGCTTGGATTCTTACGGAGCCTACGAGCAGTACTTC. Residues: CASSLDSYGAYEQYF. The V call is TRBV5-5, the J call TRBJ2-7, with unresolved D. The CDR3 totals 15 residues. Trimming took 0 bases from V and 2 from J, leaving 12 bases between them. Germline lookup yields CDR1 SGHKS and CDR2 YYEKEE (reference sequence).

This clonotype was found many times. This chain links TRBV29-1 with TRBJ2-7; D tentatively reads TRBD1 or TRBD2 (5 bases each). Germline-derived CDR1 and CDR2 are SQVTM and ANQGSEA. The CDR3 spans 13 residues. The V and J ends lost 7 bases and 7 bases respectively, with 20 bases between them. In DNA form, the CDR3 reads TGCAGCGCCGAGGGCAGGGTATTTGGTGAGCAGTACTTC. It yields the protein CSAEGRVFGEQYF.

The rearrangement joins TRBV21-1 to TRBJ2-3; no check of the table's D call, TRBD2, against the DNA was made. TRBV21-1 is described as a pseudogene. CDR3 length equals 14 residues. The CDR3 DNA sequence: TGTGCCGTTTCCCCGGGACTATGCACAGATACGCAGTATTTT. Residues: CAVSPGLCTDTQYF.

This chain joins TRBV7-2 and TRBJ2-5; 12 positions match TRBD2. This CDR3 is built from 18 residues. V was pared by 1 base and J by 5 bases, with 11 bases of the junction left unmatched. Germline CDR1 and CDR2: SGHTA and FQGNSA. The CDR3, as DNA: TGTGCCAGCAGCTTAGTGTGGAGACTAGCGGGAGCTGTCGAGACCCAGTACTTC. Translated, it gives CASSLVWRLAGAVETQYF.

In this sample, this clonotype turned up many times. The V call is TRBV2, the J call TRBJ1-4; D not resolved. This CDR3 spans 14 amino acids. CDR1 is SNHLY, CDR2 FYNNEI, per germline. Deletions cut 10 bases from V and 4 bases from J, with 16 bases between. The CDR3 region has the DNA TGTGCCACTTCCGTTGGACTGTTTAATGAAAAACTGTTTTTT. As protein: CATSVGLFNEKLFF.

The chain employs TRBV11-2 and TRBJ1-5; TRBD1 aligns across 10 bases. Looked up from germline, CDR1 is SGHAT and CDR2 is FQNNGV. V lost 4 bases, J lost 1 base, and 1 base stayed unmatched. The CDR3 length is 15 residues. The CDR3 loop is CASSWGQGSNQPQHF. CDR3 bases: TGTGCCAGCAGCTGGGGACAGGGGAGCAATCAGCCCCAGCATTTT.

Notes on this clonotype: A read error may explain this, as a much larger clone is one base away. The chain employs TRBV4-1 and TRBJ2-3; D is possibly TRBD2 (6 bases). Germline CDR1 is MGHRA and CDR2 is YSYEKL. The CDR3 contains 16 residues. The CDR3 DNA sequence: TGCGTCAGCAGCCACAGTCCGGGACTCAACACAGATACGCAGTATTTT. Amino acid sequence: CVSSHSPGLNTDTQYF.

This clonotype was observed many times. One end of the junction is discordant with germline, which a read error may explain. The chain recombines TRBV5-1 with TRBJ2-2; 9 bases are shared with TRBD1. This CDR3 has 16 amino acids. Germline V gene lookup returns CDR1 SGHRS and CDR2 YFSETQ. CDR3 in DNA: TGTGCCAGCAGCCCCCTGACAGGGGGTAGCACCGGGGAGCTGTTTTTT. Its protein is CASSPLTGGSTGELFF.

This clonotype was seen many times. CDR3 loop: CASTQQKEDIPCTDTQYF. CDR3 sequence (DNA): TGTGCCAGCACGCAACAAAAGGAGGACATCCCATGCACAGATACGCAGTATTTT. The chain joins TRBV14 to TRBJ2-3; D tentatively reads TRBD1 or TRBD2 (5 bases each). Looked up from germline, CDR1 is SGHDN and CDR2 is FVKESK. V was shortened by 7 bases and J by 1 base, with 24 bases between the two germline ends. CDR3 length: 18 residues.

Concerning this clonotype itself: This likely reflects a read error, since a far larger clone is one base away. Since no conserved phenylalanine or tryptophan closes the CDR3, a read error is the likely cause. The V and J genes are TRBV6-5 and TRBJ1-2; TRBD1 matches 7 bases. The CDR3 has 15 amino acids. The J segment lost 2 bases and the V segment lost 5 bases, leaving 8 bases of the junction unmatched. The germline V gene has CDR1 MNHEY and CDR2 SVGAGI. The CDR3, as DNA: TGTGCCAGCAGTGAAGCGGGACAGCCGAACTATGGCTACACCCTC. Amino acid sequence: CASSEAGQPNYGYTL.

This clonotype was observed at least ten times. The CDR3 spells CSVDRGYTQYF. The DNA for the CDR3 is TGCAGCGTGGACAGGGGCTATACGCAGTATTTT. This chain uses TRBV29-1 with TRBJ2-3; 9 bases agree with TRBD1. The CDR3 loop spans 11 amino acids. V lost 6 bases, J lost 7 bases, and 2 bases stayed unmatched. Germline values: CDR1 SQVTM, CDR2 ANQGSEA.

The sample holds many counts of this clonotype. The rearrangement uses TRBV5-5 and TRBJ2-5; no clear D gene. Trimming removed 1 base from V and 5 bases from J, with 15 bases in between. Per the germline V gene, CDR1 is SGHKS and CDR2 is YYEKEE (reference sequence). The CDR3 contains 15 residues. The CDR3 region is CASSLLRLDSETQYF. In DNA form, the CDR3 reads TGTGCCAGCAGCTTGCTAAGGCTAGATTCTGAGACCCAGTACTTC.

In regard to this clonotype: Given a far larger clone just one base away, this is likely a sequencing read error. The chain recombines TRBV6-8 with TRBJ1-5, with a tentative D call TRBD1 (5 bases). The CDR3 sequence is 13 residues long. V gave up 10 bases and J gave up 3 bases, with 13 bases separating them. Germline CDR1 and CDR2: MNHGY and SAAAGT. The CDR3 protein is CATREVYNQPQHF. The CDR3 nucleotides are TGTGCCACCAGGGAGGTATACAATCAGCCCCAGCATTTT.

The V and J genes are TRBV6-1 and TRBJ1-5; D is undetermined. CDR1 is MNHNS and CDR2 is SASEGT in the germline V gene. The CDR3 runs 13 residues. Trimming stripped 2 bases from V and 5 bases from J, with 7 bases between. CDR3 loop: CASSENSHQPQHF. CDR3 nucleotide sequence: TGTGCCAGCAGTGAAAATTCCCATCAGCCCCAGCATTTT.

The chain carries TRBV11-1 and TRBJ2-1; 8 bases align to TRBD2. This CDR3 spans 16 amino acids. CDR1 and CDR2 (germline): SGHAT, FQDESV (reference sequence). With V trimmed by 2 bases and J by 0 bases, 3 bases remained unmatched. The CDR3 DNA reads TGTGCCAGCAGCTTAACCGCGGGGGGCTCCTACAATGAGCAGTTCTTC. This gives the protein CASSLTAGGSYNEQFF.

As to this clonotype: It is likely a read error: a sequence one base away is far more abundant. The CDR3 region has the DNA TGTGCCAGCAGCTTACCCAGGGGGTACACTGAAGCTTTCTTT. Amino acids: CASSLPRGYTEAFF. This rearrangement joins TRBV7-9 to TRBJ1-1; 7 bases fit TRBD1. Trimming took 2 bases from V and 3 from J; bases not matched to a gene: 3. Germline CDR1 and CDR2: SEHNR and FQNEAQ (reference sequence). The CDR3 is made up of 14 amino acids. The full variable domain, rest sourced from reference TRBV7-9 and TRBJ1-1, is DTGVSQNPRHKITKRGQNVTFRCDPISEHNRLYWYRQTLGQGPEFLTYFQNEAQLEKSRLLSDRFSAERPKGSFSTLEIQRTEQGDSAMYLCASSLPRGYTEAFFGQGTRLTVV.

This clonotype was seen many times. The CDR3 sequence is CASSPDRLQETQYF. The CDR3 DNA is TGTGCCAGCAGCCCCGACAGGTTACAAGAGACCCAGTACTTC. The rearrangement links TRBV21-1 to TRBJ2-5; no check of the table's D call, TRBD1, against the DNA was made. TRBV21-1 is reported as a pseudogene. There are 14 residues in the CDR3.

As regards this clonotype: It differs at one base from a far larger clone, so likely a read error. The chain is built from TRBV5-1 and TRBJ2-3, with a possible D match to TRBD1 (6 bases). The DNA end is more similar to TRBJ2-1, so the J call may be wrong. Germline CDR1 SGHRS, CDR2 YFSETQ. This CDR3 comprises 15 residues. The DNA for the CDR3 is TGCGCCGGCAGCTCCGCCGGGACAAGGTCTGTTGAGCAGTTCTTC. This sequence encodes CAGSSAGTRSVEQFF.

This clonotype was seen many times. The V gene is TRBV4-2, the J gene TRBJ1-1, with a possible D match to TRBD1 (6 bases). CDR3 length equals 14 residues. Trimming took 0 bases from V and 7 from J, leaving 12 bases between them. Germline-derived CDR1 and CDR2 are LGHNA and YNFKEQ. The CDR3 protein is CASSQEWGAFEAFF. In DNA, the CDR3 is TGTGCCAGCAGCCAAGAATGGGGGGCGTTTGAAGCTTTCTTT.

This clonotype was counted many times. J is TRBJ2-5 and V is TRBV5-6; TRBD1 matches 11 bases. V was clipped by 3 bases and J by 2 bases; unmatched bases: 3. The germline CDR1 and CDR2 sequences are SGHDT and YYEEEE. CDR3 size: 15 residues. The CDR3 coding sequence is TGTGCCAGCAGCTGGGGGGACAGGGGGCAAGAGACCCAGTACTTC. This gives the protein CASSWGDRGQETQYF.

This clonotype has at least ten counts. The chain combines TRBV19 with TRBJ2-2; 9 nucleotides line up with TRBD1. The V gene end was trimmed by 3 bases and the J gene end by 0 bases; junction bases not matched to a gene: 2. Germline lookup yields CDR1 LNHDA and CDR2 SQIVND (reference sequence). The CDR3 is made up of 16 amino acids. CDR3 region: CASSIGQGTNTGELFF. Written as DNA, the CDR3 is TGTGCCAGTAGTATCGGACAGGGGACGAACACCGGGGAGCTGTTTTTT.

This clonotype has a count of ten or more. Its ends do not fully match the called genes, so a read error is possible. The genes are TRBV5-6 and TRBJ2-2, with 10 bases matching TRBD1. The CDR3 contains 20 residues. Germline V gene sequence: CDR1 SGHDT, CDR2 YYEEEE. CDR3 sequence: CASSYASTGGGFRPGGELFF. The CDR3 region has the DNA TGCGCCAGCAGCTACGCCTCGACAGGGGGCGGGTTTCGTCCCGGAGGGGAGCTGTTTTTT.

Notes on this clonotype: One junction end disagrees with the germline gene, perhaps due to a read error. V usage is TRBV29-1 and J usage is TRBJ2-5; 7 nucleotides line up with TRBD1. The CDR3 length is 14 residues. Looked up from germline, CDR1 is SQVTM and CDR2 is ANQGSEA. In nucleotides, the CDR3 is TGCAGCGCCCTCCCGGGACAGAGAGGGGAGACCCAGTGCTTC. Translated: CSALPGQRGETQCF.